A selection of T cell receptor beta chains follows, all from one sample in a study of blood T cell repertoires in COVID-19. Here immunoSEQ multiplex PCR was the method, and the copy in TCRdb shows in-frame clones only, minus some. The repertoire has 350,000 to 400,000 clones, approximately 90% of them found once; the top ten carry approximately 1%. The sequencing sample was made of PBMCs or T cells enriched from blood (not recorded which). These receptors were obtained from a man younger than 35 who had recovered from COVID-19. The CDR3 runs from the conserved cysteine through the conserved F or W. The order of the fields is clone size, D gene, J gene, CDR3 length, V gene, CDR3 DNA, CDR3 protein. A D gene is named only where the DNA matches it firmly. Clone size appears in some rows only: once, few, many, or a class for an expanded clone.

clone_size: .
d_call: TRBD2
j_call: TRBJ2-1
cdr3_length: 19
v_call: TRBV7-2
cdr3_nt: TGTGCCAGCAGCTTAGGTTCTCTCAGGGCTAGCGGGACTGAGGGGGAGCAGTTCTTC
cdr3_aa: CASSLGSLRASGTEGEQFF

clone_size: once
d_call: .
j_call: TRBJ2-7
cdr3_length: 14
v_call: TRBV11-2
cdr3_nt: TGTGCCAGCAGCCGCCCTAGAGTTGTGTACGAGCAGTACTTC
cdr3_aa: CASSRPRVVYEQYF

clone_size: .
d_call: TRBD2
j_call: TRBJ2-1
cdr3_length: 15
v_call: TRBV15
cdr3_nt: TGTGCCACCAGTAACCGGCGGGAGGGCCGAAATGAGCAGTTCTTC
cdr3_aa: CATSNRREGRNEQFF

clone_size: once
d_call: TRBD1
j_call: TRBJ1-2
cdr3_length: 16
v_call: TRBV18
cdr3_nt: TGTGCCAGCTCACTGATGAAACAGGGGTCTCAGGCAAGCTACACCTTC
cdr3_aa: CASSLMKQGSQASYTF

clone_size: .
d_call: TRBD1
j_call: TRBJ2-7
cdr3_length: 14
v_call: TRBV28
cdr3_nt: TGTGCCAGCAGTTCCGGACAGGGGGCAAACGAGCAGTACTTC
cdr3_aa: CASSSGQGANEQYF

clone_size: .
d_call: TRBD2
j_call: TRBJ2-7
cdr3_length: 15
v_call: TRBV2
cdr3_nt: TGTGCCAGCAGATCAGGACTAGCGGGAACCTACGAGCAGTACTTC
cdr3_aa: CASRSGLAGTYEQYF

clone_size: .
d_call: .
j_call: TRBJ2-7
cdr3_length: 16
v_call: TRBV28
cdr3_nt: TGTGCCAGCAGTTTATCATCTAGCGCCCCTCTAGGGGAGCAGTACTTC
cdr3_aa: CASSLSSSAPLGEQYF

clone_size: .
d_call: TRBD1
j_call: TRBJ2-1
cdr3_length: 13
v_call: TRBV12-3/TRBV12-4
cdr3_nt: TGTGCCAGCAGTCGGGACAGGTACAATGAGCAGTTCTTC
cdr3_aa: CASSRDRYNEQFF

clone_size: .
d_call: TRBD1
j_call: TRBJ1-6
cdr3_length: 16
v_call: TRBV5-4
cdr3_nt: TGTGCCAGCAGCTTGTCGTGGGGACAGGGTAATTCACCCCTCCACTTT
cdr3_aa: CASSLSWGQGNSPLHF

clone_size: once
d_call: .
j_call: TRBJ2-1
cdr3_length: 15
v_call: TRBV9
cdr3_nt: TGTGCCAGCAGCGTAACCCAGCAGGGATACAATGAGCAGTTCTTC
cdr3_aa: CASSVTQQGYNEQFF

clone_size: .
d_call: .
j_call: TRBJ1-5
cdr3_length: 16
v_call: TRBV28
cdr3_nt: TGTGCCAGCAGTCTCCCACACGGGACACATAATCAGCCCCAGCATTTT
cdr3_aa: CASSLPHGTHNQPQHF

clone_size: once
d_call: .
j_call: TRBJ2-1
cdr3_length: 15
v_call: TRBV12-5
cdr3_nt: TGTGCTAGTGGTTTTGGGCAGGGTCTGAGGAATGAGCAGTTCTTC
cdr3_aa: CASGFGQGLRNEQFF

clone_size: .
d_call: .
j_call: TRBJ2-1
cdr3_length: 15
v_call: TRBV25-1
cdr3_nt: TGTGCCAGCAGTGAGGGACATATAGGGGACCATGAGCAGTTCTTC
cdr3_aa: CASSEGHIGDHEQFF

clone_size: .
d_call: .
j_call: TRBJ1-2
cdr3_length: 14
v_call: TRBV10-3
cdr3_nt: TGTGCCATCAGTGGTGGGTTGGCAGGGGATGGCTACACCTTC
cdr3_aa: CAISGGLAGDGYTF

clone_size: .
d_call: TRBD1
j_call: TRBJ2-7
cdr3_length: 15
v_call: TRBV5-8
cdr3_nt: TGTGCCAGCAGCTTAGGACAGGGCCTAACCTACGAGCAGTACTTC
cdr3_aa: CASSLGQGLTYEQYF

clone_size: .
d_call: TRBD2
j_call: TRBJ2-5
cdr3_length: 15
v_call: TRBV7-3
cdr3_nt: TGTGCCAGCAGCTTAAATGCGGGAGGATTGGCGACCCAGTACTTC
cdr3_aa: CASSLNAGGLATQYF

clone_size: .
d_call: TRBD2
j_call: TRBJ2-7
cdr3_length: 20
v_call: TRBV10-1
cdr3_nt: TGCGCCAGCAGGGGGAGGGTGGTTATAAGCGGGGGGTTTAGCTCCTACGAGCAGTACTTC
cdr3_aa: CASRGRVVISGGFSSYEQYF

clone_size: .
d_call: .
j_call: TRBJ1-2
cdr3_length: 13
v_call: TRBV24-1
cdr3_nt: TGTGCCACCACCCTCGGGGGGGGTGGTGGCTACACCTTC
cdr3_aa: CATTLGGGGGYTF

clone_size: .
d_call: TRBD1
j_call: TRBJ1-4
cdr3_length: 18
v_call: TRBV9
cdr3_nt: TGTGCCAGCAGCACCGGGACAGGGGGCGATCGAGTCATTGAAAAACTGTTTTTT
cdr3_aa: CASSTGTGGDRVIEKLFF

clone_size: .
d_call: TRBD1
j_call: TRBJ1-1
cdr3_length: 12
v_call: TRBV7-9
cdr3_nt: TGTGCCAGCAGCTCAGGGGGCGCGGTTTCTTTCTTT
cdr3_aa: CASSSGGAVSFF

clone_size: .
d_call: TRBD2
j_call: TRBJ2-3
cdr3_length: 19
v_call: TRBV28
cdr3_nt: TGTGCCAGCAGTTTACCCCTGGGGTTGCTAGCGGACAGCACAGATACGCAGTATTTT
cdr3_aa: CASSLPLGLLADSTDTQYF

clone_size: .
d_call: TRBD1
j_call: TRBJ1-5
cdr3_length: 17
v_call: TRBV7-9
cdr3_nt: TGTGCCAGCAGCTTAGGAGGGGGCGAAGTTGTCGGTCAGCCCCAGCATTTT
cdr3_aa: CASSLGGGEVVGQPQHF

clone_size: .
d_call: .
j_call: TRBJ1-2
cdr3_length: 15
v_call: TRBV28
cdr3_nt: TGTGCCAGCACCGTAGCAGGGAATCGGCTCTATGGCTACACCTTC
cdr3_aa: CASTVAGNRLYGYTF

clone_size: .
d_call: .
j_call: TRBJ2-3
cdr3_length: 16
v_call: TRBV5-1
cdr3_nt: TGCGCCAGCAGCTTGGCCGGGAAAACGGGGTCAGATACGCAGTATTTT
cdr3_aa: CASSLAGKTGSDTQYF

clone_size: .
d_call: .
j_call: TRBJ2-5
cdr3_length: 15
v_call: TRBV7-9
cdr3_nt: TGTGCCAGCAGCTTAGTCGCGGGGTACCAAGAGACCCAGTACTTC
cdr3_aa: CASSLVAGYQETQYF